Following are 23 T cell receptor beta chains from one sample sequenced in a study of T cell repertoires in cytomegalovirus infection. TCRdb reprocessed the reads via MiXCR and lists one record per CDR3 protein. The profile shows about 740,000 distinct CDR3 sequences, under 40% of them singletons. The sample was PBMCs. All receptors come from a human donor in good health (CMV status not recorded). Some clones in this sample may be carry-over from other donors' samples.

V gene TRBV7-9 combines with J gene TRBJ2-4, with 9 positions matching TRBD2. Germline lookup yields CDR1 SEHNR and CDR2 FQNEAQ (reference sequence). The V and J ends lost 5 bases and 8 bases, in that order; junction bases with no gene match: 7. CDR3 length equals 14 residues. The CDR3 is CASSRSGSRDIQYF. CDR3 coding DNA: TGTGCCAGCAGCCGTAGCGGGAGTCGAGACATTCAGTACTTC.

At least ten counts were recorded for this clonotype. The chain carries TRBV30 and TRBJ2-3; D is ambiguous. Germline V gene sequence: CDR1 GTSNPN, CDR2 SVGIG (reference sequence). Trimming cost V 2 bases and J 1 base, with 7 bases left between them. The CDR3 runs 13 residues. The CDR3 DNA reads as TGTGCCTGGAGTCCTACTCGCACAGATACGCAGTATTTT. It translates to CAWSPTRTDTQYF.

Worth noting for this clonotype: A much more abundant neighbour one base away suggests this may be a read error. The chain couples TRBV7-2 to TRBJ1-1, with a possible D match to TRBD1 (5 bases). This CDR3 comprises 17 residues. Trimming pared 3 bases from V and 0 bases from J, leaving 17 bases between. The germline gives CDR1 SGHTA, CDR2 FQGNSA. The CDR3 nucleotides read TGTGCCAGCAGCTTTACCGGGAAAGGGGTGATGAACACTGAAGCTTTCTTT. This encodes CASSFTGKGVMNTEAFF.

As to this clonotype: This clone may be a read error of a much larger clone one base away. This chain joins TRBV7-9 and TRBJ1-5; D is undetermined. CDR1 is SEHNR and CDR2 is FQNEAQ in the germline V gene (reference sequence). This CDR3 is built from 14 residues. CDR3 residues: CASSLNGVNQPQPF. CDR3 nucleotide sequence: TGTGCCAGCAGCTTGAACGGGGTCAATCAGCCCCAGCCTTTT.

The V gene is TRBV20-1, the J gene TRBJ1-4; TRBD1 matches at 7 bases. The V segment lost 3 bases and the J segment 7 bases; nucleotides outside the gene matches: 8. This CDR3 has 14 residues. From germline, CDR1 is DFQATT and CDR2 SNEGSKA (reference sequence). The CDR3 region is CSASLRGRSEKLFF. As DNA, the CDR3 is TGCAGTGCTAGCCTGAGGGGGCGTAGTGAAAAACTGTTTTTT.

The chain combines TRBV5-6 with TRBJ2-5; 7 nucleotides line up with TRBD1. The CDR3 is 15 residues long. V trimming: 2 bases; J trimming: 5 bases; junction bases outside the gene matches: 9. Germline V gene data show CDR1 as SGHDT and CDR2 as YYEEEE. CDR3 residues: CASSLVRQGWETQYF. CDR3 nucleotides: TGTGCCAGCAGCTTAGTTCGACAGGGTTGGGAGACCCAGTACTTC. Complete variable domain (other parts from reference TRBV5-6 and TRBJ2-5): DAGVTQSPTHLIKTRGQQVTLRCSPKSGHDTVSWYQQALGQGPQFIFQYYEEEERQRGNFPDRFSGHQFPNYSSELNVNALLLGDSALYLCASSLVRQGWETQYFGPGTRLLVL.

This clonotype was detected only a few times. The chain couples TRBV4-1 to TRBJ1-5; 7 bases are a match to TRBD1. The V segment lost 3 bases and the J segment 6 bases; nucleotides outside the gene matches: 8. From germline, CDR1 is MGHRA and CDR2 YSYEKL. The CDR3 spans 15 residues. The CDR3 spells CASSQGQRRGQPQHF. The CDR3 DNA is TGCGCCAGCAGCCAGGGACAGCGCCGGGGTCAGCCCCAGCATTTT.

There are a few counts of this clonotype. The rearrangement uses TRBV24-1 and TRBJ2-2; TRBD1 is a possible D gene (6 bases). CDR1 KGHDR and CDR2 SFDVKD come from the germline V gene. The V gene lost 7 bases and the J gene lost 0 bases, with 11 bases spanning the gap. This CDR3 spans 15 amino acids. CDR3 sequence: CATRQTGTNTGELFF. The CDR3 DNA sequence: TGTGCCACCAGACAAACAGGGACGAACACCGGGGAGCTGTTTTTT.

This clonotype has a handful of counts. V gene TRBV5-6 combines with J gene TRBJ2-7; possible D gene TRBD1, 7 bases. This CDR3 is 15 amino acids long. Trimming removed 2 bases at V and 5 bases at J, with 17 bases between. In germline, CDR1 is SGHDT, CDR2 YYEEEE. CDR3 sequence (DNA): TGTGCCAGCAGCTTAGGGGGCGCAGCGGGCGACGAGCAGTACTTC. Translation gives CASSLGGAAGDEQYF. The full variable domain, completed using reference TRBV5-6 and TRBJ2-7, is DAGVTQSPTHLIKTRGQQVTLRCSPKSGHDTVSWYQQALGQGPQFIFQYYEEEERQRGNFPDRFSGHQFPNYSSELNVNALLLGDSALYLCASSLGGAAGDEQYFGPGTRLTVT.

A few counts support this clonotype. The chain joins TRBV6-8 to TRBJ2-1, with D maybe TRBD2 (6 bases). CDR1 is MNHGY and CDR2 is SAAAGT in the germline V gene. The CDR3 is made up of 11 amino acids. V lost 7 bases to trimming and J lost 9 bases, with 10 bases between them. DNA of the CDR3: TGTGCCAGCACCCTGGGGGGTGAGCAGTTCTTC. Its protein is CASTLGGEQFF.

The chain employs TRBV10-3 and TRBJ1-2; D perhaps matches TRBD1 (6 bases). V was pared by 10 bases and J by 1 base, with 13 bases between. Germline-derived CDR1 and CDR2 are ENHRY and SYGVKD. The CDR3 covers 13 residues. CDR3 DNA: TGTGCCACCCGGGACACAATTAACTATGGCTACACCTTC. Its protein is CATRDTINYGYTF.

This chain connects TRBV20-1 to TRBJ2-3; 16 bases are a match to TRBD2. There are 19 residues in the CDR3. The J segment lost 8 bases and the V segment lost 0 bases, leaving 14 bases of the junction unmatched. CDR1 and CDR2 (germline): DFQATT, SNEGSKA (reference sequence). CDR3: CSARELPGLAGGLPGTQYF. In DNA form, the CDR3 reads TGCAGTGCTAGAGAGCTACCGGGACTAGCGGGAGGGCTCCCCGGTACGCAGTATTTT.

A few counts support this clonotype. The CDR3 DNA reads TGTGCCAGCATCACCTTTGGACATTCCCCCCTGAACACTGAAGCTTTCTTT. The encoded protein is CASITFGHSPLNTEAFF. The chain is built from TRBV28 and TRBJ1-1; TRBD1 is a possible D gene (5 bases). The CDR3 sequence is 17 residues long. The V gene's germline CDR1 is MDHEN and CDR2 SYDVKM. Trimming shortened V by 7 bases and J by 0 bases, and 21 bases separated the two germline ends.

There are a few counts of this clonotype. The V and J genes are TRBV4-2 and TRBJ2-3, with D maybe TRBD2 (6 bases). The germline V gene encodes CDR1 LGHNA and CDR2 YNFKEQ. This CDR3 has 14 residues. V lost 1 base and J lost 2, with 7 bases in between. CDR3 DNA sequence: TGTGCCAGCAGCCAAGGCGGGGACACAGATACGCAGTATTTT. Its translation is CASSQGGDTDTQYF.

CDR3 region: CSAQSAGNTEAFF. DNA for the CDR3: TGCAGTGCCCAGTCGGCAGGGAACACTGAAGCTTTCTTT. The genes are TRBV20-1 and TRBJ1-1, with D unclear. Germline-derived CDR1 and CDR2 are DFQATT and SNEGSKA (reference sequence). The V gene lost 6 bases and the J gene lost 1 base, with 12 bases spanning the gap. This CDR3 spans 13 amino acids.

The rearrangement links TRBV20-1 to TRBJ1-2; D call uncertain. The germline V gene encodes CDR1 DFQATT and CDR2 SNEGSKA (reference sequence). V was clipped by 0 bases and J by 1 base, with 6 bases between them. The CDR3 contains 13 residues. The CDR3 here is CSARDFNNYGYTF. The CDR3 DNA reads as TGCAGTGCTAGAGACTTCAATAACTATGGCTACACCTTC.

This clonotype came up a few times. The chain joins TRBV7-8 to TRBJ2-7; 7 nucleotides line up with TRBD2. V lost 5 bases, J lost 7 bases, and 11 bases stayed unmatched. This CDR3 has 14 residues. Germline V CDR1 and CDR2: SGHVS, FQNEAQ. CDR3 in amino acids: CASSPAGEGWEQYF. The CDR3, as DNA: TGTGCCAGCAGCCCCGCTGGGGAGGGTTGGGAGCAGTACTTC.

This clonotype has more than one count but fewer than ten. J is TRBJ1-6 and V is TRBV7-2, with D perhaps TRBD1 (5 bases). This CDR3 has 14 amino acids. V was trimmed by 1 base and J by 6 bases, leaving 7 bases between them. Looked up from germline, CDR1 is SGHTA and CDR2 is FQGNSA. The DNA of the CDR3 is TGTGCCAGCAGCTTAGTAGGGGTTAATTCACCCCTCCACTTT. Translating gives CASSLVGVNSPLHF.

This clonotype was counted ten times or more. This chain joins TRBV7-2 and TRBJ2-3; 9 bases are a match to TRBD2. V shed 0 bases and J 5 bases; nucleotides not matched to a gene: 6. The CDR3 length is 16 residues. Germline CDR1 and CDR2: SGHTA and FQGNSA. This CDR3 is CASSLAAGGLKDTQYF. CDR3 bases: TGTGCCAGCAGCTTAGCCGCGGGAGGGCTGAAAGATACGCAGTATTTT.

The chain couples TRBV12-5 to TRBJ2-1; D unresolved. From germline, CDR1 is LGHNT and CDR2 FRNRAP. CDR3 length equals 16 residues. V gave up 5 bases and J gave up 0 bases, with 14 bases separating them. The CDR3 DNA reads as TGTGCTAGTGGTATGGGATCAGCGAGCTCCTACAATGAGCAGTTCTTC. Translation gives CASGMGSASSYNEQFF.

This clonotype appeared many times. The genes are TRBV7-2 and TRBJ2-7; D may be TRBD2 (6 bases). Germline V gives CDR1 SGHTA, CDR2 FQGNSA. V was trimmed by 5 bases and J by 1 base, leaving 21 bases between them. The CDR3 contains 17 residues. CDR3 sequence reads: CASSRTWRGAASYEQYF. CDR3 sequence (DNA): TGTGCCAGCAGCCGGACGTGGAGGGGAGCAGCTTCCTACGAGCAGTACTTC.

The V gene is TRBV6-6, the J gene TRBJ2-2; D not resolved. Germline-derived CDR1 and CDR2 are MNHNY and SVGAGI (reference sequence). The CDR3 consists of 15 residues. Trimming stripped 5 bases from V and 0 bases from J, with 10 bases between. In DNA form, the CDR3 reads TGTGCCAGCAGTAAAAGCTCCGCGAACACCGGGGAGCTGTTTTTT. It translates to CASSKSSANTGELFF.

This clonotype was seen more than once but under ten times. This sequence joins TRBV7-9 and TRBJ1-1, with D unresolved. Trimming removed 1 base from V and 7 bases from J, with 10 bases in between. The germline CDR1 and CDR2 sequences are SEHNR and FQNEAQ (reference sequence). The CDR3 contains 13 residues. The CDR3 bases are TGTGCCAGCAGCTTAGATCCGGGAGATGAAGCTTTCTTT. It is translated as CASSLDPGDEAFF. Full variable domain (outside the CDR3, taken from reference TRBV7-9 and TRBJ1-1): DTGVSQNPRHKITKRGQNVTFRCDPISEHNRLYWYRQTLGQGPEFLTYFQNEAQLEKSRLLSDRFSAERPKGSFSTLEIQRTEQGDSAMYLCASSLDPGDEAFFGQGTRLTVV.